These T cell receptor beta chains were read from a single sample in a study of cytomegalovirus exposure and HLA in healthy donors. Data came from immunoSEQ multiplex PCR; TCRdb stores just in-frame clones and leaves some out. The sample records 150,000 to 200,000 clones, roughly 80% being singletons. Sequencing was done on a sample of PBMCs. The receptors were gathered from a human donor in good health. Both conserved end residues are trimmed from each CDR3. Clone size is stated in some rows and not others, as once, few, many or a class when expanded.

cdr3_length	v_call	j_call	clone_size	cdr3_aa
11	TRBV6-5	TRBJ1-2	NA	ASSYSAYSGYT
12	TRBV7-8	TRBJ2-3	once	ASSLWSVTDTQY
18	TRBV27	TRBJ1-4	NA	ASSRKVYRGVGATNEKLF
13	TRBV27	TRBJ1-2	NA	ASSFARGPNYGYT
16	TRBV5-1	TRBJ2-5	NA	ASSPHSGGITLQETQY
14	TRBV9	TRBJ2-3	NA	ASSVRAGSSTDTQY
12	TRBV25-1	TRBJ1-4	NA	ASSPTAGKEKLF
12	TRBV2	TRBJ2-7	NA	ASSWDRGFYEQY
14	TRBV29-1	TRBJ2-3	NA	STRASGGASTDTQY
10	TRBV6-5	TRBJ2-7	NA	ASSWAGDEQY
13	TRBV13	TRBJ2-3	NA	ASSLEGGRVDTQY
14	TRBV7-9	TRBJ2-3	NA	ASSLGEGQFTDTQY
11	TRBV7-6	TRBJ1-1	once	ASSSSISTEAF
14	TRBV10-3	TRBJ2-3	once	AISYSSGGNTDTQY
12	TRBV7-2	TRBJ2-5	NA	ASSLDTSGETQY
13	TRBV7-2	TRBJ2-2	NA	ASSLDRNWGGELF
12	TRBV4-1	TRBJ2-1	few	ASSQGPQGNEQF
15	TRBV5-6	TRBJ1-2	NA	ASSLVGPKQGRYGYT
12	TRBV2	TRBJ2-7	once	ASTPGQSSYEQY
14	TRBV4-1	TRBJ2-1	NA	ASSYSGTSVYNEQF
14	TRBV6-5	TRBJ2-1	NA	ASSYLRGSSYNEQF
12	TRBV27	TRBJ1-6	NA	ASRQGAGNSPLH
12	TRBV4-1	TRBJ2-1	NA	ASSYDSTLNEQF
11	TRBV5-1	TRBJ2-5	NA	ASSSTGQETQY
12	TRBV5-1	TRBJ2-7	few	ASSWATASYEQY
12	TRBV5-1	TRBJ1-1	NA	ASSLDRQGGEAF
15	TRBV7-9	TRBJ2-1	once	ASSLSGGSVSYNEQF